Below, 9 T cell receptor beta chains from the same sample are listed, as sequenced in a study of T cell repertoires in cytomegalovirus infection. TCRdb re-analysed the reads in MiXCR, keeping a single row per CDR3 protein. The sample shows about 890,000 distinct CDR3 sequences, around 32% of them seen only once. These receptors' antigens are unknown. Sequences were derived from cultured CD8+ T cells from PBMCs, sampled from culture after CMV antigen stimulation. These receptors were taken from a human donor in good health (CMV status not recorded). Some clones in this sample may be carry-over from other donors' samples.

The V gene is TRBV10-1, the J gene TRBJ2-1; 12 positions agree with TRBD2. Germline CDR1 and CDR2: WNHNN and SYGVQD (reference sequence). Trimming at V came to 7 bases and at J to 8 bases, leaving 6 bases not matched to a gene. CDR3 size: 14 residues. The CDR3 DNA reads TGCGCCAGCATTGGACTAGCGGGGATTTATGAGCAGTTCTTC. It is translated as CASIGLAGIYEQFF.

The chain uses TRBV6-1 and TRBJ2-7, with a tentative D call TRBD1 (6 bases). Per the germline V gene, CDR1 is MNHNS and CDR2 is SASEGT. The CDR3 is 16 amino acids. V was shortened by 7 bases and J by 3 bases, with 22 bases between the two germline ends. CDR3 region: CASTGADRPRYYEQYF. The CDR3, as DNA: TGTGCCAGCACCGGAGCCGACAGGCCCCGCTACTACGAGCAGTACTTC.

This clonotype showed up just a few times. The V and J genes are TRBV7-2 and TRBJ2-3, with 9 bases matching TRBD2. Trimming at V came to 1 base and at J to 1 base, leaving 6 bases not matched to a gene. This CDR3 is built from 17 residues. Germline V gene sequence: CDR1 SGHTA, CDR2 FQGNSA. CDR3 amino acids: CASSLGAGGYRTDTQYF. DNA of the CDR3: TGTGCCAGCAGCTTAGGAGCGGGGGGCTATCGCACAGATACGCAGTATTTT.

The CDR3: CASSSGTNPLGYGYTF. In DNA form, the CDR3 reads TGTGCCAGCAGTTCTGGGACAAATCCCCTGGGTTATGGCTACACCTTC. V is TRBV12-3 or TRBV12-4 and J is TRBJ1-2, with a tentative D call TRBD1 (6 bases). The CDR3 consists of 16 residues. V gave up 4 bases and J gave up 5 bases, with 20 bases separating them.

The chain is built from TRBV7-9 and TRBJ2-5, with D tentatively TRBD2 (6 bases). The CDR3 is 14 residues long. The V and J ends lost 5 bases and 5 bases respectively, with 15 bases between them. Germline V gene data show CDR1 as SEHNR and CDR2 as FQNEAQ (reference sequence). The CDR3 here is CASSGAAGWETQYF. Written as DNA, the CDR3 is TGTGCCAGCAGCGGGGCCGCGGGATGGGAGACCCAGTACTTC.

The J gene is TRBJ2-5, the V gene TRBV2; 7 nucleotides align to TRBD2. This CDR3 is built from 14 residues. The V and J ends lost 1 base and 6 bases, in that order; junction bases with no gene match: 5. Germline-derived CDR1 and CDR2 are SNHLY and FYNNEI. The CDR3 reads CASSEGGGLKTQYF. The CDR3 nucleotides are TGTGCCAGCAGTGAAGGCGGGGGACTTAAGACCCAGTACTTC.

The chain couples TRBV25-1 to TRBJ2-7, with D hard to call. The CDR3 extends over 15 amino acids. The ends were cut back, 0 bases at V and 2 bases at J, with 11 bases in the middle. Germline V gene lookup returns CDR1 MGHDK and CDR2 SYGVNS. CDR3 nucleotide sequence: TGTGCCAGCAGTGAATACAGAGAGACAACCTACGAGCAGTACTTC. Protein product: CASSEYRETTYEQYF.

In its sample, this clonotype was seen many times. This chain connects TRBV25-1 to TRBJ2-1, with 8 bases matching TRBD2. The CDR3 covers 16 residues. J lost 0 bases, V lost 3 bases, and 4 bases had no gene match. CDR1 is MGHDK and CDR2 is SYGVNS in the germline V gene. The CDR3 reads CASSDPSGSSYNEQFF. CDR3 nucleotide sequence: TGTGCCAGCAGTGATCCGAGCGGGAGCTCCTACAATGAGCAGTTCTTC.

The chain combines TRBV5-4 with TRBJ2-3; D possibly uses TRBD1 or TRBD2 (6 bases each). CDR1 is SGHNT, CDR2 YYREEE, per germline (reference sequence). The CDR3 is 16 amino acids. Trimming removed 2 bases at V and 1 base at J, with 14 bases between. CDR3 nucleotides: TGTGCCAGCAGCTTCAGTGTGGGGGGCGGCACAGATACGCAGTATTTT. It encodes CASSFSVGGGTDTQYF.